This T cell receptor (beta chain) was recovered during a study of cytomegalovirus exposure and HLA in healthy donors. Study-level results: Accurate prediction of HLA-A and HLA-B alleles (for most subjects) was reportedly achieved from TCR beta sequences.

Vbeta (60) and Jbeta (13) primers were used in the PCR. The data were produced by immunoSEQ multiplex PCR, yet TCRdb's version contains in-frame clones alone and is incomplete. The profile shows around 150,000 clones, about 78% of them singletons. As for this clone: Antigen: not known.

Sequenced material: PBMCs. This TCR derives from a middle-aged man in good health and CMV-seropositive.

The CDR3 region is CASSVTRTEETQYF. CDR3 DNA sequence: TGTGCCAGCAGCGTGACACGAACGGAAGAGACCCAGTACTTC. The J gene is TRBJ2-5, the V gene TRBV5-4, with D uncertain. CDR3 length equals 14 residues. Germline assignment: CDR1 SGHNT and CDR2 YYREEE (reference sequence). The V end lost 4 bases, the J end lost 3 bases, and 13 bases lay between the germline ends.